This T cell receptor beta chain was identified during a study of blood T cell repertoires in COVID-19 (TCRdb year 2020). In terms of the full investigation: Samples from collaborators originated in the United States, Italy and Spain and spanned both the acute and convalescent phases of COVID-19. The material from the prospective study consisted of cDNA or gDNA derived from T cells, B-cell-depleted T cells, or PBMCs. The dataset comprised deeply sampled blood TCRbeta repertoires from subjects exposed to, actively infected with, or recovered from COVID-19. The repertoires were released in a freely available public database intended as a resource for research on the immune response to SARS-CoV-2. The samples were drawn from the first 160 participants of the ongoing ImmuneRACE study and from 950 to 1,500 subjects provided by 6 global collaborators. Sample metadata almost always included a de-identified subject ID, COVID-19 status, age in years and sex. Where available, HLA class I and class II types were obtained from metadata supplied by the sample provider rather than from assay-based typing. General study outcomes and caveats: The quantity of clinical and demographic metadata differed by source and by participant and was supplied without curation.

On this clone: Its antigen remains unidentified. Per-base quality was not reported, and no clone a single base away is much larger than it.

Whole blood was collected in K2EDTA tubes by collaborating institutions according to the institutions' own protocols. For TCRbeta analysis, collaborator samples were shipped as frozen whole blood, as isolated PBMCs, or as DNA extracted from either sample type. The CDR3 sequence holds 14 residues, the cysteine and phenylalanine included. Left in the record is the CDR3 DNA by itself, 42 bases read in frame from the first base. According to the germline V gene (reference sequence), CDR1 reads SEHNR and CDR2 reads FQNEAQ. Trimming takes 5 bases from V and 1 base from J, and the germline ends sit 11 bases apart. The immunoSEQ Assay, a bias-controlled multiplex PCR, was used to amplify TCRbeta CDR3 regions from genomic DNA. The authors' analysis ran thus. Nucleated cell counts per sample were estimated from amplification of reference gene primers within the assay. Sequence reads were collapsed and filtered to measure the absolute abundance of every unique TCRbeta CDR3 rearrangement. For each sample, productive Simpson clonality was calculated by taking the square root of Simpson's diversity index across productive rearrangements. TCRdb obtained this table from immuneACCESS and retained in-frame rearrangements with V and J assigned. These tables miss some clones; where compared with another copy, unresolved V genes account for less than half of the shortfall, and the remainder is unexplained. The D gene and trimming were derived from the DNA, and the V and J assignments and clone size from that table. The sample table lists fewer than 110,000 clones, 84% of them with a count of one. The ten largest clones capture roughly 4.3% of the sample.

The TCR originated in a human donor in a cohort sampled during active COVID-19. The sequence links TRBV7-9 to TRBJ2-5, with the D gene too uncertain to name. Material: peripheral blood. The DNA sequence reads TGTGCCAGCAGCCTACTTAGCCTCCAAGAGACCCAGTACTTC. This yields the protein CASSLLSLQETQYF.